This T cell receptor beta chain was sequenced during a study of cytomegalovirus exposure and HLA in healthy donors. This clone has more than one count but fewer than ten. No antigen is known for it. CDR1 and CDR2 (germline): ENHRY, SYGVKD. The germline V and J ends were trimmed by 4 bases and 3 bases, with 12 bases remaining between them. The length of the CDR3 is 14 residues. Primers: 60 Vbeta forward and 13 Jbeta reverse. This table comes from immunoSEQ multiplex PCR, and its TCRdb copy is limited to in-frame clones, with some not included. The sample shows more than 95,000 clones, 9.5% to 13% of them seen only once. General study findings and limits: Previously analyzed data showed that most TCR beta V segments were productive at a frequency of about 87% or about 30%.

Though nominally healthy at sampling, donors likely had unrecorded immune exposures. The clonotype was recovered from a man aged 35 to 55 in good health and CMV-seropositive. The chain combines TRBV10-3 with TRBJ1-1; D perhaps matches TRBD1 (5 bases). The source material was PBMCs. The CDR3 here is CAISARGIDTEAFF. The CDR3 DNA reads TGTGCCATCAGTGCTCGGGGGATAGACACTGAAGCTTTCTTT.